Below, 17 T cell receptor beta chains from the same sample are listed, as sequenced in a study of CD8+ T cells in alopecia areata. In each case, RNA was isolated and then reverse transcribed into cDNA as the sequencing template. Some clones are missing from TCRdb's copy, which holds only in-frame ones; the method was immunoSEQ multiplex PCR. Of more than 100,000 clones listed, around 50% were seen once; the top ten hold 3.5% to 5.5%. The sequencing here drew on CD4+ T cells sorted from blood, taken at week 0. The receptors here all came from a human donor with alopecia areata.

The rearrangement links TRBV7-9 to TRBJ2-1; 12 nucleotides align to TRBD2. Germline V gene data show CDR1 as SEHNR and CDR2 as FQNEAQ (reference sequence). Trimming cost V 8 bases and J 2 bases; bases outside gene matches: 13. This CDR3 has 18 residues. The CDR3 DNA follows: TGTGCCAGCTTCTCACTAGCGGGAGGCACCACTGCCTACAATGAGCAGTTCTTC. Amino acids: CASFSLAGGTTAYNEQFF. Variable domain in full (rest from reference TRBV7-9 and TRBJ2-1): DTGVSQNPRHKITKRGQNVTFRCDPISEHNRLYWYRQTLGQGPEFLTYFQNEAQLEKSRLLSDRFSAERPKGSFSTLEIQRTEQGDSAMYLCASFSLAGGTTAYNEQFFGPGTRLTVL.

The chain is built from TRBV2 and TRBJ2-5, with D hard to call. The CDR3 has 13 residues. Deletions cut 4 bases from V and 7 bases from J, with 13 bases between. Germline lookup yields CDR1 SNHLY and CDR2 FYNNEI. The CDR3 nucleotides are TGTGCCAGCAGTGCTGGGCAGCTTGGGACCCAGTACTTC. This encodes CASSAGQLGTQYF.

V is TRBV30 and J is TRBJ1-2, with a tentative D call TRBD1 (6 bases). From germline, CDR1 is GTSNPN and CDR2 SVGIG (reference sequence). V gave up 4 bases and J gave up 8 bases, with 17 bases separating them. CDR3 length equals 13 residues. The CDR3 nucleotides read TGTGCCTGGACCCCCGGGGGGGGCGCGGGCTACACCTTC. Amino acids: CAWTPGGGAGYTF.

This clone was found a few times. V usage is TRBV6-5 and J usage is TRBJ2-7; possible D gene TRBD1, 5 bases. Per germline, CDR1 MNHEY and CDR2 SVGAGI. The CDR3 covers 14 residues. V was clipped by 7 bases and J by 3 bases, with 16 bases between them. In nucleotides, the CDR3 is TGTGCCAGCAATGGGCAGGGTAGAGGCTACGAGCAGTACTTC. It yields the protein CASNGQGRGYEQYF.

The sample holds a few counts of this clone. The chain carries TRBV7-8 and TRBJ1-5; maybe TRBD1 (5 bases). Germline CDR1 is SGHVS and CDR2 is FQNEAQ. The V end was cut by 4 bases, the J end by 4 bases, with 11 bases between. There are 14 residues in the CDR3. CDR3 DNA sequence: TGTGCCAGCAGCTCGGGACGGGAGAATCAGCCCCAGCATTTT. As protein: CASSSGRENQPQHF.

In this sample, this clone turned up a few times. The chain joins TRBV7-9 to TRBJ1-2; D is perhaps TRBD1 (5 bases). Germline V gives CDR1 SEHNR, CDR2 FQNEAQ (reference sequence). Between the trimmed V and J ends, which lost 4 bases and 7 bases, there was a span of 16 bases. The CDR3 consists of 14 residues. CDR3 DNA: TGTGCCAGCAGCTACGGTTCCGGGCAGGGTGGCTACACCTTC. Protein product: CASSYGSGQGGYTF. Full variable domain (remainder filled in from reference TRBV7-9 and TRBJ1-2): DTGVSQNPRHKITKRGQNVTFRCDPISEHNRLYWYRQTLGQGPEFLTYFQNEAQLEKSRLLSDRFSAERPKGSFSTLEIQRTEQGDSAMYLCASSYGSGQGGYTFGSGTRLTVV.

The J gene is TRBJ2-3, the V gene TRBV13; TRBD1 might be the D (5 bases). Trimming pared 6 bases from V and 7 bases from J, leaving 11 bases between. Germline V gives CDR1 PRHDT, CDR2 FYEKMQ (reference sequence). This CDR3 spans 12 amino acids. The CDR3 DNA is TGTGCCAGCAGACAGGATCTTTATACGCAGTATTTT. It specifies CASRQDLYTQYF.

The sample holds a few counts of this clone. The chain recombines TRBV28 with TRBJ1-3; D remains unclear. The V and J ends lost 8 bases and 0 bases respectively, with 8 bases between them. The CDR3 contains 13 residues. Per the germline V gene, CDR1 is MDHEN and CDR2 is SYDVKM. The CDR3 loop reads CASFINSGNTIYF. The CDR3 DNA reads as TGTGCCAGCTTTATAAACTCTGGAAACACCATATATTTT.

CDR3 amino acids: CASSLVQEGRGEQYF. In nucleotides, the CDR3 is TGTGCCAGCAGCTTAGTTCAGGAGGGCCGAGGAGAGCAGTACTTC. The rearrangement links TRBV11-2 to TRBJ2-7, with D maybe TRBD2 (6 bases). V dropped 1 base and J dropped 7 bases, with 17 bases sitting between them. The CDR3 consists of 15 residues. Looked up from germline, CDR1 is SGHAT and CDR2 is FQNNGV.

DNA of the CDR3: TGTGCCAGCAGGAAGGGGACAGGGGGTCTGGGGGCCAACGTCCTGACTTTC. It codes for CASRKGTGGLGANVLTF. V and J are TRBV13 and TRBJ2-6; 11 nucleotides match TRBD1. The trim removed 6 bases at V and 4 bases at J, leaving 8 bases unmatched. Germline V gene data show CDR1 as PRHDT and CDR2 as FYEKMQ (reference sequence). The CDR3 totals 17 residues.

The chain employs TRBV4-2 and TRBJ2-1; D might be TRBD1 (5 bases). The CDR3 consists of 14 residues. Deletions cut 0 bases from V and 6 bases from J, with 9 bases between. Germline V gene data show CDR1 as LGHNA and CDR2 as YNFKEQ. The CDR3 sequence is CASSQDLGVNEQFF. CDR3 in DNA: TGTGCCAGCAGCCAAGATTTAGGGGTCAATGAGCAGTTCTTC.

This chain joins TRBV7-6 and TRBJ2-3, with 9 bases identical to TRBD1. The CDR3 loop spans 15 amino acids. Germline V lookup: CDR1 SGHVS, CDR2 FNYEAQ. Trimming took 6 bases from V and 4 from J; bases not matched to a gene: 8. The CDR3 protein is CASSPGTGPPDTQYF. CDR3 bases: TGTGCCAGCAGTCCCGGGACAGGGCCCCCAGATACGCAGTATTTT.

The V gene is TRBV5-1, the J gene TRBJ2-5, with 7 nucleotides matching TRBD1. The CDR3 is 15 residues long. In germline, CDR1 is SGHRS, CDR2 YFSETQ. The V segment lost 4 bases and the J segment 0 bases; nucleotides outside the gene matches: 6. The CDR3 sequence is CASSVPGTDQETQYF. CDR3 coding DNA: TGCGCCAGCAGCGTACCAGGGACAGACCAAGAGACCCAGTACTTC.

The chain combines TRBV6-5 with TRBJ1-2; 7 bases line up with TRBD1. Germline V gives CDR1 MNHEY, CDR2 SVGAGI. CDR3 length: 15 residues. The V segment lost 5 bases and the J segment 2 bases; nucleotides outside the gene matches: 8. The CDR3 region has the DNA TGTGCCAGCAGTCGACAGGGAAGGGTCAACTATGGCTACACCTTC. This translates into CASSRQGRVNYGYTF.

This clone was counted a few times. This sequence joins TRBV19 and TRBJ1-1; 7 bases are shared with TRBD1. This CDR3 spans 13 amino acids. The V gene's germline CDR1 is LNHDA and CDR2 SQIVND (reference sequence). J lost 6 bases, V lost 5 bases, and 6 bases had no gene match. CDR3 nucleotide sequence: TGTGCCAGTAGTTCGCGACAGGGCTCTGAAGCTTTCTTT. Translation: CASSSRQGSEAFF.

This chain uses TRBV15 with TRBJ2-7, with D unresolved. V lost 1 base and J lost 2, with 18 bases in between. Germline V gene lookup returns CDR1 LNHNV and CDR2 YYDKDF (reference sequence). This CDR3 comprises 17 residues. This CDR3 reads CATSRGEVGLITYEQYF. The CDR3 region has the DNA TGTGCCACCAGCAGAGGGGAAGTCGGCCTGATTACCTACGAGCAGTACTTC. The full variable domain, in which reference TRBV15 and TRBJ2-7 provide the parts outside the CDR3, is DAMVIQNPRYQVTQFGKPVTLSCSQTLNHNVMYWYQQKSSQAPKLLFHYYDKDFNNEADTPDNFQSRRPNTSFCFLDIRSPGLGDTAMYLCATSRGEVGLITYEQYFGPGTRLTVT.

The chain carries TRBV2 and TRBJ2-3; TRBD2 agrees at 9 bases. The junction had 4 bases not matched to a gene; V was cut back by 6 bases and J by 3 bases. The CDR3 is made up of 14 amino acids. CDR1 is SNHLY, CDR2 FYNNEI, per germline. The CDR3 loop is CASRAGGWTDTQYF. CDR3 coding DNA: TGTGCCAGCAGGGCGGGAGGGTGGACAGATACGCAGTATTTT.